Presented here are 8 T cell receptor beta chains from one specimen sequenced in a study of Graves' ophthalmopathy and Graves' hyperthyroidism listed by TCRdb under 2018. The sequencer was an Illumina HiSeq 2000. For repertoire sequencing, TCR beta CDR3 regions were amplified from RNA transcripts. The first round of RT-PCR was done with HTBI primers and the Qiagen OneStep RT-PCR kit, and was followed by a second round of multiplex PCR, then size selection and purification. TCRdb reprocessing: public reads trimmed at Q25 with fastp, clones called with MiXCR, in-frame beta chains kept. Every distinct CDR3 protein forms one entry, paired with its most common genes and DNA. The sample data list about 220,000 distinct CDR3 sequences, and 20% to 25% of these were observed just once. The top ten clonotypes cover 35% to 55% of the sample. The material sequenced was peripheral blood. Source of these receptors: a woman aged 50 to 60 with Graves' ophthalmopathy. Donor details come from another sample of the same person, matched by shared clones.

This clonotype was detected only once. The J gene is TRBJ2-7, the V gene TRBV28; the D gene could be TRBD1 or TRBD2 (5 bases each). Germline CDR1 and CDR2: MDHEN and SYDVKM. The CDR3 sequence is 14 residues long. V lost 4 bases to trimming and J lost 7 bases, with 17 bases between them. The CDR3 protein is CASSSGTKPTEQYF. The CDR3, as DNA: TGTGCCAGCAGTTCCGGGACCAAACCCACGGAGCAGTACTTC. Combining the CDR3 with reference TRBV28 and TRBJ2-7 gives the whole variable domain DVKVTQSSRYLVKRTGEKVFLECVQDMDHENMFWYRQDPGLGLRLIYFSYDVKMKEKGDIPEGYSVSREKKERFSLILESASTNQTSMYLCASSSGTKPTEQYFGPGTRLTVT.

A remark on this clonotype: A much larger clonotype is one base distant, so this may be a read error. The gene calls are TRBV2 and TRBJ1-1, with D hard to call. This CDR3 region has 13 residues. Germline V gene data show CDR1 as SNHLY and CDR2 as FYNNEI. Trimming pared 8 bases from V and 5 bases from J, leaving 15 bases between. For the CDR3, the DNA is TGTGCCAGCGGTGTGTCCAGGAATACTGAAGCTTTCTTT. Protein product: CASGVSRNTEAFF.

This clonotype came up a few times. J is TRBJ2-5 and V is TRBV3-1; 8 bases match TRBD2. The CDR3 loop spans 15 amino acids. V dropped 4 bases and J dropped 5; count of bases not matched to a gene: 9. CDR1 is LGHDT and CDR2 is YNNKEL in the germline V gene (reference sequence). The CDR3 spells CASSPSGSLTETQYF. In nucleotides, the CDR3 is TGTGCCAGCAGCCCGAGCGGGAGTCTCACGGAGACCCAGTACTTC.

This clonotype occurred many times. CDR3 nucleotides: TGTGCCACCATCCCCCGGGGGAACACTGAAGCTTTCTTT. It codes for CATIPRGNTEAFF. The rearrangement links TRBV10-3 to TRBJ1-1; D call uncertain. V was cut by 10 bases and J by 1 base, with 13 bases left in between. The CDR3 has 13 amino acids. Germline values: CDR1 ENHRY, CDR2 SYGVKD.

This clonotype was counted many times. The chain links TRBV10-3 to TRBJ1-2; the D is unclear. The CDR3 has 12 amino acids. With 6 bases removed from V and 2 bases from J, the gap between germline ends came to 7 bases. CDR1 ENHRY and CDR2 SYGVKD come from the germline V gene. The DNA of the CDR3 is TGTGCCATCAGCTCGGGAAACTATGGCTACACCTTC. Encoded protein: CAISSGNYGYTF.

This clonotype has just a few counts. The chain's CDR3 is CASSLGRMGQFNEQYF. DNA of the CDR3: TGTGCCAGCAGCTTAGGTCGGATGGGACAGTTCAACGAGCAGTACTTC. This chain joins TRBV11-2 and TRBJ2-7, with TRBD1 matching 7 bases. CDR3 length: 16 residues. CDR1 and CDR2 from the germline V gene are SGHAT and FQNNGV. V dropped 1 base and J dropped 5; count of bases not matched to a gene: 11.

This clonotype was found many times. This rearrangement joins TRBV7-9 to TRBJ2-7; either TRBD1 or TRBD2 may fit D (6 bases each). V lost 1 base, J lost 3 bases, and 16 bases lay in between. This CDR3 is built from 16 residues. Germline assignment: CDR1 SEHNR and CDR2 FQNEAQ (reference sequence). The CDR3 reads CASSLGGAGSSYEQYF. CDR3 nucleotide sequence: TGTGCCAGCAGCTTAGGGGGGGCAGGGTCTAGCTACGAGCAGTACTTC.

This clonotype has a count of ten or more. This sequence joins TRBV27 and TRBJ1-2; D uncertain. The germline CDR1 and CDR2 sequences are MNHEY and SMNVEV (reference sequence). The CDR3 is made up of 16 amino acids. Trimming took off 5 bases at V and 0 bases at J, with 16 bases between the two ends. The CDR3 nucleotides are TGTGCCAGCAGTACTCTAGGGCGGAATACTAACTATGGCTACACCTTC. Amino acid sequence: CASSTLGRNTNYGYTF.